This T cell receptor beta chain appears in the sequencing data of a study of graft-versus-host responses after intestinal transplantation. Study-wide background: Anti-thymocyte globulin served as induction for all recipients, who then took tacrolimus and steroids for around 3 years. Overall study results and limits: Some GvH clones appeared in ileal mucosa or blood before recipient bone marrow.

Comment on this clone: Its antigen is undetermined.

The CDR3 extends over 15 amino acids. CDR1 SGHKS and CDR2 YYEKEE come from the germline V gene (reference sequence). V lost 0 bases and J 5 bases, leaving 15 bases between the germline ends. Time point specified: postoperative day 105 after intestinal transplantation (dayNNNN = postoperative day). Sequencing was performed with immunoSEQ multiplex PCR; in TCRdb, only in-frame clones are kept and a portion is missing. The sample lists about 12,000 clones, roughly nine tenths seen once, with roughly 3.5% in the top ten. The V call is TRBV5-5, the J call TRBJ2-7, with D tentatively TRBD1 (6 bases). This material consisted of PBMCs, taken 105 days after intestinal transplantation. The source is a human patient who received an intestinal transplant, so some T cells may come from the graft donor. CDR3 nucleotides: TGTGCCAGCAGCTTGGAGGCAGGGGTCGGGGACGAGCAGTACTTC. It codes for CASSLEAGVGDEQYF. Supplemented by reference TRBV5-5 and TRBJ2-7, the full variable domain reads DAGVTQSPTHLIKTRGQQVTLRCSPISGHKSVSWYQQVLGQGPQFIFQYYEKEERGRGNFPDRFSARQFPNYSSELNVNALLLGDSALYLCASSLEAGVGDEQYFGPGTRLTVT.